The 5 T cell receptor beta chains given below trace back to one sample, sequenced in a study of radiotherapy plus CTLA-4 blockade in lung cancer. TCRdb's copy holds only in-frame clones and misses some; the assay was immunoSEQ multiplex PCR. The table shows just over 60,000 clones, with 60% to 80% occurring only once. Source: peripheral blood, taken from a patient treated with radiotherapy plus ipilimumab. The receptors were sampled from a human donor with non-small cell lung cancer who had a complete response to radiotherapy plus ipilimumab.

This chain connects TRBV15 to TRBJ2-7, with D hard to call. The CDR3 is made up of 13 amino acids. CDR1 is LNHNV and CDR2 is YYDKDF in the germline V gene (reference sequence). The germline V and J ends were trimmed by 1 base and 3 bases, with 7 bases remaining between them. The CDR3 nucleotides are TGTGCCACCAGCAGAGGTGGGATCTACGAGCAGTACTTC. This encodes CATSRGGIYEQYF.

The chain couples TRBV9 to TRBJ1-1; D gene ambiguous. The CDR3 length is 13 residues. Trimming cost V 2 bases and J 1 base, with 6 bases left between them. Germline CDR1 reads SGDLS; CDR2 reads YYNGEE. The CDR3 here is CASSVSGNTEAFF. In DNA form, the CDR3 reads TGTGCCAGCAGCGTGTCAGGGAACACTGAAGCTTTCTTT.

The chain is built from TRBV19 and TRBJ2-4; no reliable D call. The CDR3 covers 12 residues. Germline V gene data show CDR1 as LNHDA and CDR2 as SQIVND (reference sequence). V lost 1 base and J 7 bases, leaving 5 bases between the germline ends. The CDR3 sequence: CASSIGANIQYF. The DNA for the CDR3 is TGTGCCAGTAGTATAGGGGCCAACATTCAGTACTTC.

The rearrangement links TRBV18 to TRBJ2-2, with a tentative D call TRBD1 (5 bases). The CDR3 sequence is 16 residues long. Germline V gene sequence: CDR1 KGHSH, CDR2 LQKENI. Trimming left V 6 bases short and J 2 bases short, with 16 bases between. CDR3 in amino acids: CASSPQARGNTGELFF. CDR3 DNA sequence: TGTGCCAGCTCTCCCCAGGCTAGGGGAAACACCGGGGAGCTGTTTTTT.

The chain recombines TRBV9 with TRBJ2-1, with 9 nucleotides matching TRBD2. Germline V gene data show CDR1 as SGDLS and CDR2 as YYNGEE. Losses at the gene ends were 1 base for V and 5 bases for J; bases not matched to a gene: 4. This CDR3 has 15 residues. The CDR3: CASSVSGLAHNEQFF. DNA for the CDR3: TGTGCCAGCAGCGTATCGGGACTAGCTCACAATGAGCAGTTCTTC.